This entry lists 24 T cell receptor beta chains sequenced from one sample in a study of shared T cell receptors in the human thymus. The assay was immunoSEQ multiplex PCR, and TCRdb's table has in-frame clones only and misses some. Of hundreds of thousands of clones in the sample, 80% to 90% are singletons; the top ten hold 0.0095% to 0.013%. A further study also used this sample, focusing on human thymus T cells.

Specimen: thymocytes. The receptors stem from a girl under two years old with a congenital heart defect.

This clone has a handful of counts. V is TRBV6-6 and J is TRBJ1-2, with TRBD1 matching over 8 bases. Trimming removed 5 bases from V and 7 bases from J; junction bases left unmatched: 15. Germline CDR1 reads MNHNY; CDR2 reads SVGAGI (reference sequence). The CDR3 length is 16 residues. Here the CDR3 reads CASSNPSLDRVVGYTF. The DNA for the CDR3 is TGTGCCAGCAGTAACCCATCCCTGGACAGGGTGGTTGGCTACACCTTC.

The J gene is TRBJ1-2, the V gene TRBV25-1; possibly TRBD1 for D (5 bases). The V end lost 5 bases, the J end lost 7 bases, and 11 bases lay between the germline ends. This CDR3 is built from 12 residues. CDR1 MGHDK and CDR2 SYGVNS come from the germline V gene. CDR3 sequence reads: CASSPRTFGYTF. The CDR3 nucleotides read TGTGCCAGCAGTCCCCGGACATTTGGCTACACCTTC.

The chain's CDR3 is CASRAGIRGSEPYEQYF. The CDR3 nucleotides read TGTGCTAGCAGGGCTGGCATCAGGGGAAGTGAGCCCTACGAGCAGTACTTC. The chain carries TRBV12-5 and TRBJ2-7, with a weak D call TRBD1 (6 bases). V was clipped by 9 bases and J by 2 bases, with 26 bases between them. Germline CDR1 reads LGHNT; CDR2 reads FRNRAP. The CDR3 contains 17 residues.

V gene TRBV10-3 combines with J gene TRBJ2-1; D possibly corresponds to TRBD2 (5 bases). The CDR3 extends over 13 amino acids. V was clipped by 6 bases and J by 2 bases, with 8 bases between them. CDR1 ENHRY and CDR2 SYGVKD come from the germline V gene. The CDR3 DNA follows: TGTGCCATCAGCGACGGGACCTACAATGAGCAGTTCTTC. Protein product: CAISDGTYNEQFF.

The genes are TRBV5-1 and TRBJ2-7, with TRBD1 identical over 10 bases. V dropped 3 bases and J dropped 5; count of bases not matched to a gene: 5. Germline V gene sequence: CDR1 SGHRS, CDR2 YFSETQ. The CDR3 runs to 14 residues. CDR3: CASSSRDRGNEQYF. The CDR3 DNA sequence: TGCGCCAGCAGCTCACGGGACAGGGGCAACGAGCAGTACTTC.

The CDR3 DNA sequence: TGTGCCAGCAGTCGGGGCGGGGGGGCCGCCGGGGAGCTGTTTTTT. Translated: CASSRGGGAAGELFF. The chain joins TRBV28 to TRBJ2-2; 9 positions match TRBD2. Germline CDR1 reads MDHEN; CDR2 reads SYDVKM. The CDR3 totals 15 residues. Unmatched junction bases numbered 7, after V lost 5 bases and J lost 6 bases. Together with reference TRBV28 and TRBJ2-2, the CDR3 gives the full variable domain: DVKVTQSSRYLVKRTGEKVFLECVQDMDHENMFWYRQDPGLGLRLIYFSYDVKMKEKGDIPEGYSVSREKKERFSLILESASTNQTSMYLCASSRGGGAAGELFFGEGSRLTVL.

The rearrangement uses TRBV5-4 and TRBJ1-2; D might be TRBD1 (6 bases). The CDR3 sequence is 13 residues long. Per germline, CDR1 SGHNT and CDR2 YYREEE (reference sequence). Trimming stripped 2 bases from V and 6 bases from J, with 11 bases between. The CDR3 sequence is CASSFYRAHGYTF. The CDR3 DNA sequence: TGTGCCAGCAGCTTTTACAGGGCTCATGGCTACACCTTC.

This chain connects TRBV5-4 to TRBJ2-7; D uncertain. V was pared by 4 bases and J by 2 bases, with 13 bases between. This CDR3 spans 14 amino acids. In germline, CDR1 is SGHNT, CDR2 YYREEE (reference sequence). CDR3 sequence: CASSADKAPYEQYF. In DNA, the CDR3 is TGTGCCAGCAGCGCTGACAAGGCTCCCTACGAGCAGTACTTC.

The V call is TRBV19, the J call TRBJ1-2, with a tentative D call TRBD1 (5 bases). Trimming removed 1 base from V and 2 bases from J, with 8 bases in between. CDR1 and CDR2 (germline): LNHDA, SQIVND (reference sequence). The CDR3 covers 14 residues. CDR3 in amino acids: CASSIVDRNYGYTF. DNA for the CDR3: TGTGCCAGTAGTATAGTTGACAGAAACTATGGCTACACCTTC.

This clone has just a few counts. The CDR3, as DNA: TGTGCCAGCAGCCAGGCTAGCGGGGGCAGCACAGATACGCAGTATTTT. Its protein product is CASSQASGGSTDTQYF. The V call is TRBV7-2, the J call TRBJ2-3, with 10 bases lining up with TRBD2. Germline CDR1 reads SGHTA; CDR2 reads FQGNSA. This CDR3 is built from 16 residues. The J segment lost 0 bases and the V segment lost 5 bases, leaving 5 bases of the junction unmatched. Drawing the rest from reference TRBV7-2 and TRBJ2-3, the complete variable domain is GAGVSQSPSNKVTEKGKDVELRCDPISGHTALYWYRQSLGQGLEFLIYFQGNSAPDKSGLPSDRFSAERTGGSVSTLTIQRTQQEDSAVYLCASSQASGGSTDTQYFGPGTRLTVL.

The chain carries TRBV9 and TRBJ2-1; 7 positions match TRBD2. Per the germline V gene, CDR1 is SGDLS and CDR2 is YYNGEE. The trim removed 4 bases at V and 8 bases at J, leaving 18 bases unmatched. This CDR3 region has 17 residues. CDR3 nucleotides: TGTGCCAGCAGCTCCTCCTGGAGCCGGGACTACCCGCATGAGCAGTTCTTC. Translated: CASSSSWSRDYPHEQFF.

J is TRBJ1-4 and V is TRBV5-6; D is unresolved. The CDR3 spans 14 residues. The V end was cut by 0 bases, the J end by 8 bases, with 11 bases between. CDR1 is SGHDT and CDR2 is YYEEEE in the germline V gene. The DNA for the CDR3 is TGTGCCAGCAGCTTGGGACTGTGGAAGGAAAAACTGTTTTTT. It codes for CASSLGLWKEKLFF. Filled out from reference TRBV5-6 and TRBJ1-4, the complete variable domain reads DAGVTQSPTHLIKTRGQQVTLRCSPKSGHDTVSWYQQALGQGPQFIFQYYEEEERQRGNFPDRFSGHQFPNYSSELNVNALLLGDSALYLCASSLGLWKEKLFFGSGTQLSVL.

The V and J genes are TRBV18 and TRBJ1-2, with 11 bases aligning to TRBD1. The germline V gene has CDR1 KGHSH and CDR2 LQKENI. The CDR3 totals 16 residues. J was trimmed by 6 bases and V by 5 bases; bases with no gene match: 11. DNA of the CDR3: TGTGCCAGCTCAATTGGACAGGGGGCGGATGTTGATGGCTACACCTTC. It specifies CASSIGQGADVDGYTF.

V usage is TRBV27 and J usage is TRBJ1-5; perhaps TRBD1 as D (6 bases). The V end was cut by 3 bases, the J end by 9 bases, with 12 bases between. Looked up from germline, CDR1 is MNHEY and CDR2 is SMNVEV (reference sequence). The CDR3 length is 13 residues. The CDR3 protein is CASSLGLGGPQHF. The CDR3 DNA is TGTGCCAGCAGTTTGGGGCTAGGGGGGCCCCAGCATTTT.

This clone appeared once. This sequence joins TRBV5-1 and TRBJ2-3; the D is unclear. The CDR3 consists of 18 residues. V lost 3 bases, J lost 0 bases, and 20 bases lay in between. In germline, CDR1 is SGHRS, CDR2 YFSETQ. The CDR3 region has the DNA TGCGCCAGCAGCTCCAGGTGGTCGTGGGTAACTAGCACAGATACGCAGTATTTT. Its translation: CASSSRWSWVTSTDTQYF.

The rearrangement joins TRBV28 to TRBJ2-7, with 7 bases identical to TRBD1. Germline trimming cut 3 bases from V and 2 bases from J; bases unmatched to any gene: 19. This CDR3 has 19 residues. CDR1 is MDHEN, CDR2 SYDVKM, per germline. CDR3 sequence reads: CASSFRNLCLDRDPYEQYF. The CDR3 DNA reads TGTGCCAGCAGTTTCCGTAATCTCTGTCTAGACAGGGACCCCTACGAGCAGTACTTC.

The chain employs TRBV4-3 and TRBJ1-2; D remains unclear. The V and J ends lost 1 base and 4 bases respectively, with 4 bases between them. The CDR3 loop spans 12 amino acids. The germline V gene has CDR1 LGHNA and CDR2 YSLEER. The CDR3 DNA sequence: TGCGCCAGCAGCCAAGCGGGCTATGGCTACACCTTC. Protein: CASSQAGYGYTF.

This clone appeared a few times. V is TRBV5-1 and J is TRBJ1-3; D is ambiguous. Per the germline V gene, CDR1 is SGHRS and CDR2 is YFSETQ. The CDR3 consists of 14 residues. Trimming removed 7 bases from V and 3 bases from J, with 14 bases in between. CDR3 DNA sequence: TGCGCCAGCCACCCCGGGGAGATTGGAAACACCATATATTTT. Its protein product is CASHPGEIGNTIYF.

This rearrangement joins TRBV7-9 to TRBJ2-2; D is possibly TRBD1 (5 bases). The germline CDR1 and CDR2 sequences are SEHNR and FQNEAQ (reference sequence). Trimming took off 0 bases at V and 3 bases at J, with 17 bases between the two ends. The CDR3 totals 18 residues. CDR3 bases: TGTGCCAGCAGCTTAGCCCGACAGCCTATTATGGACACCGGGGAGCTGTTTTTT. Translated: CASSLARQPIMDTGELFF.

This clone was seen once. The CDR3 loop reads CASSLKRDTEAFF. The CDR3 DNA follows: TGTGCCAGCAGCTTAAAGAGGGACACTGAAGCTTTCTTT. The rearrangement uses TRBV11-2 and TRBJ1-1; no firm D call. This CDR3 spans 13 amino acids. Trimming stripped 2 bases from V and 3 bases from J, with 7 bases between. Germline V gene lookup returns CDR1 SGHAT and CDR2 FQNNGV.

This chain joins TRBV7-3 and TRBJ2-1, with TRBD2 as a possible D gene (6 bases). The CDR3 runs 14 residues. V was clipped by 5 bases and J by 10 bases, with 18 bases between them. Germline CDR1 and CDR2: SGHTA and FQGTGA. CDR3 sequence reads: CASSPDVWAGEQFF. CDR3 DNA: TGTGCCAGCAGCCCCGATGTTTGGGCGGGGGAGCAGTTCTTC.

CDR3 bases: TGTGCCAGCAGCAAGGACAGGGAGAGTCCGAACTATGGCTACACCTTC. Translation gives CASSKDRESPNYGYTF. The rearrangement links TRBV7-2 to TRBJ1-2, with 8 bases that match TRBD1. Trimming took 5 bases from V and 2 from J; bases not matched to a gene: 10. Germline assignment: CDR1 SGHTA and CDR2 FQGNSA. The length of the CDR3 is 16 residues. Full variable domain (remainder filled in from reference TRBV7-2 and TRBJ1-2): GAGVSQSPSNKVTEKGKDVELRCDPISGHTALYWYRQSLGQGLEFLIYFQGNSAPDKSGLPSDRFSAERTGGSVSTLTIQRTQQEDSAVYLCASSKDRESPNYGYTFGSGTRLTVV.

The chain has TRBV7-8 and TRBJ2-5, with 9 bases aligning to TRBD1. The CDR3 totals 15 residues. CDR1 SGHVS and CDR2 FQNEAQ come from the germline V gene. Trimming at V came to 5 bases and at J to 6 bases, leaving 10 bases not matched to a gene. CDR3 DNA sequence: TGTGCCAGCAGCCGGCACCGGGACAGGGAAAAGACCCAGTACTTC. Protein sequence: CASSRHRDREKTQYF.

The rearrangement joins TRBV19 to TRBJ1-4, with no clear D. V was pared by 1 base and J by 7 bases, with 7 bases between. The CDR3 is 13 amino acids. Per germline, CDR1 LNHDA and CDR2 SQIVND (reference sequence). CDR3 region: CASSIGHGEKLFF. The CDR3 region has the DNA TGTGCCAGTAGTATAGGACATGGTGAAAAACTGTTTTTT.